This TCR beta chain emerged from a study of cytomegalovirus exposure and HLA in healthy donors (dated by TCRdb to 2016 to 2017). Study-level background: In an earlier analysis of 450 to 750 of the donors, approximately 260 Gb of sequence data and 90 million to 120 million unique TCR beta sequences from about 179 million T cells were reported. Both class I and class II loci were covered by HLA typing, at four-digit resolution. A separate validation cohort of roughly 130 different subjects was used in addition to the roughly 700-subject first cohort. Typing coverage differed by locus: A, B, C, DRB1 and DQB1 were typed in about 629-640 donors, DQA1 in about 550, DPA1 in some 570, and DPB1 in 472. To study patterns of TCR occurrence, a later analysis re-analyzed previously published TCR beta repertoires from 550 to 800 donors and added high-resolution HLA genotyping. Because of strong linkage in the cohort, four to six DR-DQ haplotypes were treated as single units for association and clustering. An earlier analysis of 587 of the donors used high-throughput TCR beta sequencing to judge whether each TCR beta V gene segment behaved as functional or pseudogenic. The genetic ancestry cluster associated with self-reported Caucasian donors included over 80% of the 300 to 400 genotyped donors. Across some 400 genotyped donors of the cohort, an average of approximately 240,000 unique TCR beta nucleotide sequences per donor were sequenced, and roughly a sixth of those sequences were non-productive. Rather than using new phenotypic data, the later analysis identified candidate immune exposures from TCR beta sequences and from how often those sequences occurred across donors. A later genetic analysis took genome-wide SNP genotypes for about three fifths of the 666 donors and used that subset as a discovery cohort. The study combined high-throughput TCR immunosequencing, statistical association of individual TCRs with disease status, and machine learning to predict cytomegalovirus infection status. An early release covering just under 650 HLA-typed donors comprised around 300 gigabases of sequencing data and approximately 85 million unique TCR sequences. The study aimed to test whether cataloging public T cell receptors could reveal signatures of past pathogen exposure. Donor age, sex, ethnicity and CMV serostatus were compiled together with the repertoire data. The study used immunosequencing to profile the T cell repertoires of about 670 subjects and linked those repertoires to cytomegalovirus serostatus. All discovery cohort repertoires had been generated on a single sequencing platform.

What the study reported, not specific to this receptor: A later analysis found that most CMV-associated TCR beta chains appeared HLA-restricted, with HLA associations seemingly driven largely by CMV exposure. In a later genetic analysis, a missense DCLRE1C variant was associated with V-gene and J-gene trimming of TCR beta chains, and the association was replicated in an independent cohort. The earlier analysis of approximately 590 of the donors excluded approximately 17 rarely observed V segments, including chromosome 9 orphons, because counts were too low. Specific HLA alleles were associated with around 18,000 TCR beta sequences at a false discovery rate of 0.05 in a later analysis. CMV serostatus was the only immune exposure information available for the cohort. In a later genetic analysis, fewer N-insertions in productive TCRs were reported among donors in an Asian-associated ancestry cluster than the roughly 670-donor mean. A later analysis reported that several top co-occurrence clusters appeared linked to parvovirus B19, influenza, CMV and Epstein-Barr virus. Correlated functional status among segregating V segments might be attributable to linkage disequilibrium, but an unknown experimental factor could not be ruled out. In the study, 150 to 200 TCR beta chains were listed as associated with cytomegalovirus. Because some donors lacked HLA typing at each locus, the association tests relied only on the typed subset. In both the original and validation cohorts, the classifier was reported to diagnose cytomegalovirus status with high specificity and sensitivity. Roughly uniform sequencing depth across donors was assumed in presence/absence analyses, although this assumption may not hold. In a later analysis, HLA-associated TCR beta chains showed more clonal expansion and lower generation probabilities than non-associated chains that were equally common. In this cohort, only TCR beta chains were sequenced, and detectable features were limited by the absence of alpha or paired-chain data. In an earlier analysis of approximately 590 of the donors, most TCR beta V segments were observed in productive rearrangements about 90% or about 30% of the time, broadly matching IMGT annotations. Strong co-occurrence of HLA alleles, especially DR and DQ, made assigning TCR associations to individual alleles difficult. A group of highly shared sequence variants was considered likely to be a technical artifact of the sequencing pipeline. A further reported finding was that TCR beta sequences accurately predicted the HLA-A and HLA-B alleles for most subjects in the first cohort. In a later analysis, the rate of TCR association differed among HLA loci, with DRB1 alleles having the most associated TCRs and HLA-C alleles having the fewest. The authors suggested that the approach could potentially be generalized to other disease states and immunological phenotypes. Most TCR sequences were seen in very few donors, while some public TCRs were found in many individuals. In vitro tests confirmed that a few of the cytomegalovirus-associated TCR beta chains recognize cytomegalovirus antigens.

The cohort consisted of fewer than 700 healthy bone marrow donors. All cohort members were sampled while nominally healthy, although unrecorded immune exposures were likely present. The donor tested CMV seropositive and was one of the 289 seropositive cohort members. A peripheral blood sample was provided by each donor, and peripheral blood mononuclear cells were used for TCR beta sequencing. Genomic DNA was extracted from the blood cell samples with the Qiagen DNeasy Blood Extraction Kit. The method was the immunoSEQ multiplex PCR assay. For the multiplex PCR, a mixture combining 60 forward primers for TCR Vbeta segments and 13 reverse primers for TCR Jbeta segments was used. The CDR3 region of rearranged TCR beta genes was amplified from genomic DNA with a multiplex PCR assay. On the Illumina HiSeq System, the amplified TCR beta libraries were sequenced as 87-base-pair reads. The study's processing was this. A later analysis tallied around 80 million unique TCR beta chains across the 640 or so repertoires, and around 10 million of those chains were shared by two or more donors. A nearest-neighbor algorithm error-corrected the raw reads and collapsed the reads into unique sequences, merging closely related sequences to remove PCR and sequencing errors. Alignment of CDR3 sequences to IMGT reference sequences was used to assign V, D and J gene segments. For a sequence to be retained, a match of at least six nucleotides to both a V gene segment and a J gene segment was required. Rearrangements were called productive when the CDR3 lacked stop codons and stayed in frame with V and J; all others were non-productive. CDR3 was defined by IMGT convention, running from the second conserved V-encoded cysteine to the conserved J-encoded phenylalanine. In an earlier analysis of just under 600 of the donors, sequences lacking an unambiguous match to a single V gene segment were excluded. An earlier analysis of 550 to 650 of the donors classified V segments as functional when productive rearrangements were above 56.7% and as segregating when the standard deviation between donors was above 5%. To diagnose cytomegalovirus status from the catalog of TCR beta chain sequences, a statistical classification framework was built. A later analysis assigned V and J genes by comparing TCR nucleotide sequences with IMGT/GENE-DB human TR gene sequences. In a later analysis, CDR3 sequences and most-parsimonious VDJ recombination scenarios were assigned using the TCRdist pipeline. A later analysis defined each TCR beta chain by its CDR3 amino acid sequence plus V-gene family, and excluded reads lacking a unique V-gene family. In a later analysis, around 650 highly shared, low-generation-probability nucleotide sequences were removed to address suspected cross-contamination and a sequencing artifact. In a later analysis, a clonal expansion index for each public chain was calculated from normalized within-repertoire ranks of inferred template counts. In a later analysis, generation probabilities were computed using a VDJ recombination model fitted to out-of-frame rearrangements, and the results were checked against IGoR. Hypergeometric tests were used in a later analysis to score TCR-TCR, TCR-HLA and TCR-CMV co-occurrence, with a repertoire-size bias correction applied to the TCR pairs. In a later analysis, false discovery rates were estimated by permuting HLA or CMV assignments 20 times. In a later analysis, co-occurring TCRs were grouped using DBSCAN, and TCRdist sequence similarity was added for clustering within HLA-allele-positive subsets. Co-occurrence clustering excluded repertoires with fewer than 30,000 or more than 120,000 public chains, plus five with anomalous nucleotide sharing. TCRdb took this table from immuneACCESS and kept in-frame rearrangements with V and J called. Such tables lack part of the clones; where checked against another copy, unresolved V genes explain under half of the gap, and the rest is unexplained. V and J calls and clone size follow that table, whereas D and trimming were derived from the DNA. The sample table records over 150,000 clones; about 76% of these occur just once. Together, the top ten hold 7.7% of the sample.

Details on this clone: Its antigen remains unidentified. One end of the junction varies from germline; a read error may be responsible.

This TCR was recovered from a man aged 25 to 45 in good health and CMV-seropositive. The sequencing input was PBMCs.

For the CDR3, the sequence is CAWAHGANQSQHF. The base sequence is TGTGCCTGGGCGCATGGGGCAAATCAGTCCCAGCATTTT. The receptor chain draws on TRBV30 and TRBJ1-5, with a weak D call of TRBD1 (5 bases match). CDR1 GTSNPN and CDR2 SVGIG are derived from the germline V gene (reference sequence). Measured from the cysteine to the phenylalanine, the CDR3 is 13 residues long. Just CDR3 DNA is preserved here, 39 bases in frame from base 1.